One and the same sample provided the 18 T cell receptor beta chains below, sequenced in a study of early T cells in non-severe SARS-CoV-2 infection. Each CDR3 protein is one row after TCRdb ran MiXCR on the 5' RACE reads. The repertoire consists of 51,000 or so distinct CDR3 sequences, with roughly 11% occurring once and the leading ten covering roughly 13%. Sequenced input: whole blood. The receptors shown here come from an adult who was a healthcare worker with PCR-confirmed SARS-CoV-2 infection or an uninfected control (not recorded which).

In its sample, this clonotype was seen many times. This chain connects TRBV10-3 to TRBJ2-5, with a possible D match to TRBD1 (5 bases). Looked up from germline, CDR1 is ENHRY and CDR2 is SYGVKD. The CDR3 extends over 14 amino acids. Between the trimmed V and J ends, which lost 0 bases and 2 bases, there was a span of 7 bases. The CDR3 loop is CAISESGVQETQYF. For the CDR3, the DNA is TGTGCCATCAGTGAGTCAGGGGTTCAAGAGACCCAGTACTTC.

This clonotype was observed many times. The V gene is TRBV27, the J gene TRBJ2-1; TRBD2 agrees at 7 bases. CDR3 size: 14 residues. V gave up 3 bases and J gave up 9 bases; unmatched junction bases: 8. The germline V gene encodes CDR1 MNHEY and CDR2 SMNVEV (reference sequence). The CDR3 nucleotides are TGTGCCAGCAGTTTCCGGACTAGTACCGGTGAGCAGTTCTTC. Translation: CASSFRTSTGEQFF.

This clonotype was seen at least ten times. The CDR3 loop is CASSQDRWRDDEAFF. CDR3 in DNA: TGTGCCAGCAGCCAAGATCGGTGGCGGGACGATGAAGCTTTCTTT. The J gene is TRBJ1-1, the V gene TRBV3-1; D is possibly TRBD1 (5 bases). The CDR3 loop spans 15 amino acids. Germline V gene lookup returns CDR1 LGHDT and CDR2 YNNKEL (reference sequence). Trimming cost V 0 bases and J 7 bases, with 15 bases left between them.

This chain links TRBV7-3 with TRBJ2-5; the match to TRBD1 covers 8 bases. V trimming: 5 bases; J trimming: 1 base; junction bases outside the gene matches: 3. The germline gives CDR1 SGHTA, CDR2 FQGTGA. CDR3 length equals 14 residues. The CDR3 nucleotides are TGTGCCAGCAGCCTCGGGACAGGCCAAGAGACCCAGTACTTC. It yields the protein CASSLGTGQETQYF. The whole variable domain, remainder taken from reference TRBV7-3 and TRBJ2-5, is GAGVSQTPSNKVTEKGKYVELRCDPISGHTALYWYRQSLGQGPEFLIYFQGTGAADDSGLPNDRFFAVRPEGSVSTLKIQRTERGDSAVYLCASSLGTGQETQYFGPGTRLLVL.

This sequence joins TRBV6-5 and TRBJ2-7; D remains ambiguous. V was cut by 6 bases and J by 3 bases, with 15 bases left in between. Germline lookup yields CDR1 MNHEY and CDR2 SVGAGI. CDR3 length: 14 amino acids. Here the CDR3 DNA reads TGTGCCAGCAGCCCCCTTATGACTTTCTACGAGCAGTACTTC. It codes for CASSPLMTFYEQYF.

This clonotype has a handful of counts. The rearrangement links TRBV24-1 to TRBJ2-7; no clear D. This CDR3 has 14 residues. CDR1 is KGHDR and CDR2 is SFDVKD in the germline V gene. Trimming stripped 5 bases from V and 2 bases from J, with 12 bases between. The CDR3 spells CATSATDRTYEQYF. The CDR3 bases are TGTGCCACCAGTGCTACAGACCGAACCTACGAGCAGTACTTC.

This chain uses TRBV4-3 with TRBJ2-7; the D is unclear. With 2 bases removed from V and 7 bases from J, the gap between germline ends came to 18 bases. The CDR3 covers 15 residues. Germline lookup yields CDR1 LGHNA and CDR2 YSLEER. The CDR3, as DNA: TGCGCCAGCAGCCAAAGTTGGCGCCTTGTGGGTGAGCAGTACTTC. Encoded protein: CASSQSWRLVGEQYF.

A note on this clonotype: A read error is the likely source, as a far larger clone sits one nucleotide away. The chain recombines TRBV13 with TRBJ2-3; no clear D. The CDR3 contains 12 residues. Germline lookup yields CDR1 PRHDT and CDR2 FYEKMQ (reference sequence). For the CDR3, the DNA is TGTGTCAGCAGCTTAGGCACAGATACGCAGTATTTT. This translates into CVSSLGTDTQYF. The variable domain in full, completed from reference TRBV13 and TRBJ2-3, reads AAGVIQSPRHLIKEKRETATLKCYPIPRHDTVYWYQQGPGQDPQFLISFYEKMQSDKGSIPDRFSAQQFSDYHSELNMSSLELGDSALYFCVSSLGTDTQYFGPGTRLTVL.

The chain uses TRBV5-1 and TRBJ2-2; maybe TRBD2 (7 bases). Trimming shortened V by 4 bases and J by 9 bases, and 13 bases separated the two germline ends. The CDR3 runs 13 residues. Germline loops: CDR1 SGHRS, CDR2 YFSETQ. DNA of the CDR3: TGCGCCAGCAGCGGGGGGGCCGCCCGGGAGCTGTTTTTT. Translating it yields CASSGGAARELFF.

The chain employs TRBV6-6 and TRBJ2-1; D ambiguous. The germline V gene encodes CDR1 MNHNY and CDR2 SVGAGI (reference sequence). There are 16 residues in the CDR3. V was cut by 2 bases and J by 5 bases, with 16 bases left in between. CDR3 DNA sequence: TGTGCCAGCAGTTACGGTGGTCGGGTAGGTCACAATGAGCAGTTCTTC. It is translated as CASSYGGRVGHNEQFF.

This clonotype was seen ten or more times. The V call is TRBV4-1, the J call TRBJ1-6, with TRBD1 matching over 8 bases. The CDR3 is 15 amino acids. CDR1 and CDR2 (germline): MGHRA, YSYEKL. V lost 2 bases to trimming and J lost 7 bases; unmatched junction nucleotides: 4. In nucleotides, the CDR3 is TGCGCCAGCAGCCAAACGGGACAGGCGAATTCACCCCTCCACTTT. Protein product: CASSQTGQANSPLHF.

This clonotype was seen only a few times. This chain links TRBV27 with TRBJ2-7, with TRBD2 matching over 7 bases. The CDR3 has 15 amino acids. Trimming cost V 5 bases and J 1 base; bases outside gene matches: 8. Germline CDR1 reads MNHEY; CDR2 reads SMNVEV (reference sequence). The CDR3 sequence: CASSPTREGSYEQYF. CDR3 DNA: TGTGCCAGCAGTCCCACTAGGGAGGGGTCCTACGAGCAGTACTTC.

The chain employs TRBV7-2 and TRBJ2-7, with D tentatively TRBD2 (5 bases). CDR1 SGHTA and CDR2 FQGNSA come from the germline V gene. Trimming took off 5 bases at V and 0 bases at J, with 11 bases between the two ends. The length of the CDR3 is 14 residues. The CDR3 DNA reads TGTGCCAGCAGCAGGTCGGGGAGCTCCTACGAGCAGTACTTC. This encodes CASSRSGSSYEQYF.

This clonotype was detected a few times. The chain is built from TRBV5-4 and TRBJ1-1, with unresolved D. The CDR3 loop spans 13 amino acids. The germline V gene has CDR1 SGHNT and CDR2 YYREEE (reference sequence). V gave up 9 bases and J gave up 2 bases, with 14 bases separating them. The CDR3 is CATQRVLNTEAFF. The CDR3 DNA sequence: TGTGCCACCCAGAGGGTACTTAACACTGAAGCTTTCTTT.

Notes on this clonotype: Just one base apart from a much larger clone, this may be a read error. The rearrangement uses TRBV7-2 and TRBJ1-3; D unresolved. The CDR3 spans 14 residues. The germline V gene encodes CDR1 SGHTA and CDR2 FQGNSA. The CDR3 bases are TGTGCCGGCAGCTTAGCCGGCTCTGGAAACACCATATATTTT. It translates to CAGSLAGSGNTIYF.

The chain has TRBV6-2 or TRBV6-3 and TRBJ2-7, with 9 bases that match TRBD1. Germline values: CDR1 MNHEY, CDR2 SVGEGT. V lost 0 bases and J lost 4; bases outside the gene matches: 4. The CDR3 has 15 residues. Here the CDR3 reads CASSYSRDRVYEQYF. DNA for the CDR3: TGTGCCAGCAGTTACTCGCGGGACAGGGTTTACGAGCAGTACTTC.

This clonotype was picked up many times. The chain joins TRBV27 to TRBJ2-3; TRBD1 or TRBD2 may be the D gene (5 bases each). Germline V gene lookup returns CDR1 MNHEY and CDR2 SMNVEV (reference sequence). CDR3 size: 16 residues. Trimming shortened V by 1 base and J by 1 base, and 12 bases separated the two germline ends. CDR3 DNA sequence: TGTGCCAGCAGTTTATTCCACGGGGACGGCACAGATACGCAGTATTTT. This sequence encodes CASSLFHGDGTDTQYF.

The chain has TRBV3-1 and TRBJ2-7; 13 bases are shared with TRBD2. V was clipped by 6 bases and J by 2 bases; unmatched bases: 7. Germline-derived CDR1 and CDR2 are LGHDT and YNNKEL (reference sequence). The CDR3 runs 16 residues. The CDR3 bases are TGTGCCAGCAGTCGGGGACTAGCGGGGTCCGCCTACGAGCAGTACTTC. It specifies CASSRGLAGSAYEQYF.